This TCR beta chain originates from a study of neurological immune-mediated disorders. General study findings and limits: No expanded-clone CDR3 amino acid sequence recurred across subjects, suggesting private TCR-beta repertoires. HTLV-1-associated myelopathy showed the most TCR clonal expansion; multiple sclerosis the least, below healthy controls.

TCRdb analysed the 5' RACE reads with MiXCR anew, one entry per CDR3 protein. The sample holds over 55,000 distinct CDR3 sequences, around 9.6% seen once. Time point specified: longitudinal time-point 1 (baseline). This clonotype showed up many times. Its matching antigen is unknown. V lost 0 bases, J lost 2 bases, and 15 bases lay in between. This CDR3 region has 16 residues. Germline CDR1 reads SGHRS; CDR2 reads YFSETQ. Specimen: PBMCs. The chain combines TRBV5-1 with TRBJ2-7; tentatively, D is TRBD1 or TRBD2 (5 bases each). This sequence originates from a man between 25 and 39 years old in good health. CDR3 coding DNA: TGCGCCAGCAGCTTGGCCGGGACGCTGGGGCCCTACGAGCAGTACTTC. Translated: CASSLAGTLGPYEQYF.